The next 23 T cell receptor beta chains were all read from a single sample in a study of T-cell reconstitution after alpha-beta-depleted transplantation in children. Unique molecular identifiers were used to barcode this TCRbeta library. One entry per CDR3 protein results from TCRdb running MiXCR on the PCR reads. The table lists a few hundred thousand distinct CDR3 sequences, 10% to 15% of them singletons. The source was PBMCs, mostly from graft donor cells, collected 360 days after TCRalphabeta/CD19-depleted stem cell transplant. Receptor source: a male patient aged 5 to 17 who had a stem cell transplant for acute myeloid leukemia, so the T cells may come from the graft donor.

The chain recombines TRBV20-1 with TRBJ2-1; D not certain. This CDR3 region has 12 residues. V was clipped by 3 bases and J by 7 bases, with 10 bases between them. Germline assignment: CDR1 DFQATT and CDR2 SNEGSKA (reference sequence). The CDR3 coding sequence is TGCAGTGCTAGTGAGTGGCAGAATGAGCAGTTCTTC. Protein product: CSASEWQNEQFF.

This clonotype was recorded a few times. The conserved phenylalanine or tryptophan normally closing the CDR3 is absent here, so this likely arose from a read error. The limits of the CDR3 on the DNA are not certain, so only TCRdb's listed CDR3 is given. This CDR3 is CASMSEGPL. V usage is TRBV2 and J usage is TRBJ2-5; the D call of TRBD2 is as the table states it, not checked on the DNA. The length of the CDR3 is 9 amino acids, counting both ends. Germline loops: CDR1 SNHLY, CDR2 FYNNEI.

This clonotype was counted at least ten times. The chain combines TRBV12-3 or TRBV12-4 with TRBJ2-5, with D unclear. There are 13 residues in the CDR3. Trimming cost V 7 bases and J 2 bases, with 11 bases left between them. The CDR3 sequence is CASTHPEQETQYF. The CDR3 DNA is TGTGCCAGCACCCACCCCGAGCAAGAGACCCAGTACTTC.

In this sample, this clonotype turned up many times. The CDR3 DNA is TGCAGCGTCCGCGAGAGTCTAGCGGGAGGACTCAATGAGCAGTTCTTC. This translates into CSVRESLAGGLNEQFF. This chain connects TRBV29-1 to TRBJ2-1; TRBD2 matches 11 bases. The CDR3 runs 16 residues. The ends lost 6 bases at V and 6 bases at J; junction bases unmatched: 13. The germline gives CDR1 SQVTM, CDR2 ANQGSEA.

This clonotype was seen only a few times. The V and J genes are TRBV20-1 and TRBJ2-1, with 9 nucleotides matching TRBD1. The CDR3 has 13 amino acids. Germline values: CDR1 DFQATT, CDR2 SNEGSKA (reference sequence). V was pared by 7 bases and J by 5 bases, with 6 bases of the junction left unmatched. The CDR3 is CSVWTGVHNEQFF. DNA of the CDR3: TGCAGTGTCTGGACAGGGGTGCACAATGAGCAGTTCTTC.

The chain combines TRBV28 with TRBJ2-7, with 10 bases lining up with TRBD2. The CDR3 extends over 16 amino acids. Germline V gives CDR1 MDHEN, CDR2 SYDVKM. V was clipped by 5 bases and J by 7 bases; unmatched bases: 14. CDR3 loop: CASSKPRASGRQEQYF. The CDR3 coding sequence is TGTGCCAGCAGTAAGCCCCGGGCTAGCGGGAGACAAGAGCAGTACTTC.

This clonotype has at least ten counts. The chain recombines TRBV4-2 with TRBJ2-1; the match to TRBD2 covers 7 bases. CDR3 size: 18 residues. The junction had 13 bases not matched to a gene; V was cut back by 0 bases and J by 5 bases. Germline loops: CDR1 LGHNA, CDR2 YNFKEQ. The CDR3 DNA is TGTGCCAGCAGCCAAGATAAGGCGGGGCTAGCGGCTAACAATGAGCAGTTCTTC. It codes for CASSQDKAGLAANNEQFF.

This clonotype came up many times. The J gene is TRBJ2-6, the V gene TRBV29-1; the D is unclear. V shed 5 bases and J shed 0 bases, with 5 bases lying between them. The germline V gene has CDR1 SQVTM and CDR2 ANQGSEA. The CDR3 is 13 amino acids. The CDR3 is CSVWASGANVLTF. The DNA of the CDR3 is TGCAGCGTTTGGGCCTCTGGGGCCAACGTCCTGACTTTC.

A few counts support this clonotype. The CDR3 nucleotides are TGCGCCAGCAGCCAAGAATCTCCGGGGACTAGCGTGTTCTTC. Its translation is CASSQESPGTSVFF. This chain uses TRBV4-3 with TRBJ2-1; 10 nucleotides match TRBD2. Germline CDR1 reads LGHNA; CDR2 reads YSLEER. V was pared by 0 bases and J by 15 bases, with 8 bases of the junction left unmatched. The CDR3 covers 14 residues.

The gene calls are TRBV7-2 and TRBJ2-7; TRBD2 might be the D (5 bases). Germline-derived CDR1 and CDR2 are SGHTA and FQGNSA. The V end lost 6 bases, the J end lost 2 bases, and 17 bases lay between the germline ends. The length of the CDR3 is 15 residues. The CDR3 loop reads CASSLFKDLTYEQYF. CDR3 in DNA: TGTGCCAGCAGTCTTTTTAAGGACTTAACCTACGAGCAGTACTTC. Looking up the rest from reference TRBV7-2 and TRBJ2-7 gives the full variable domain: GAGVSQSPSNKVTEKGKDVELRCDPISGHTALYWYRQSLGQGLEFLIYFQGNSAPDKSGLPSDRFSAERTGGSVSTLTIQRTQQEDSAVYLCASSLFKDLTYEQYFGPGTRLTVT.

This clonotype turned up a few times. The CDR3 DNA sequence: TGTGCCAGCAGCCTCCGGTGGCAGAAACTAGGGTTGGTCTACGAGCAGTACTTC. Protein product: CASSLRWQKLGLVYEQYF. The rearrangement links TRBV12-3 or TRBV12-4 to TRBJ2-7, with D possibly being TRBD2 (5 bases). The CDR3 loop spans 18 amino acids. The V end was cut by 6 bases, the J end by 3 bases, with 27 bases between.

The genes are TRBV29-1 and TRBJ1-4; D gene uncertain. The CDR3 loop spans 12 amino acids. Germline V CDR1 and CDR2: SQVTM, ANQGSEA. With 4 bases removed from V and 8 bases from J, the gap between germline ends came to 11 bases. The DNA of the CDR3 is TGCAGCGTTGTTGCGGAGGGCGAAAAACTGTTTTTT. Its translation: CSVVAEGEKLFF. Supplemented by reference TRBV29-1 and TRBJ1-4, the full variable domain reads SAVISQKPSRDICQRGTSLTIQCQVDSQVTMMFWYRQQPGQSLTLIATANQGSEATYESGFVIDKFPISRPNLTFSTLTVSNMSPEDSSIYLCSVVAEGEKLFFGSGTQLSVL.

DNA of the CDR3: TGTGCCAGCAGCCAAGAGGGACCAACCCTGTACCAAGAGACCCAGTACTTC. It codes for CASSQEGPTLYQETQYF. The chain carries TRBV14 and TRBJ2-5; either TRBD1 or TRBD2 may supply D (5 bases each). The CDR3 totals 17 residues. Deletions cut 0 bases from V and 0 bases from J, with 14 bases between. CDR1 is SGHDN, CDR2 FVKESK, per germline.

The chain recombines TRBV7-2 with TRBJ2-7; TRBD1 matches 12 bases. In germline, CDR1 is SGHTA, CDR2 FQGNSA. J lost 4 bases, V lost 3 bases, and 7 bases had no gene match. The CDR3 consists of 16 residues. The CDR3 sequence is CASSLAGQGAQYEQYF. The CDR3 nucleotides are TGTGCCAGCAGCTTGGCGGGACAGGGGGCGCAGTACGAGCAGTACTTC.

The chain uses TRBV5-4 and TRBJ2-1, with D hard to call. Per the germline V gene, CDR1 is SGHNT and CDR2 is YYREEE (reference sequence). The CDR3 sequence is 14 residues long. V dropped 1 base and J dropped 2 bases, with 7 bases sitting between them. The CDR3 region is CASSLIGTYNEQFF. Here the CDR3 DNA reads TGTGCCAGCAGCTTGATTGGAACCTACAATGAGCAGTTCTTC.

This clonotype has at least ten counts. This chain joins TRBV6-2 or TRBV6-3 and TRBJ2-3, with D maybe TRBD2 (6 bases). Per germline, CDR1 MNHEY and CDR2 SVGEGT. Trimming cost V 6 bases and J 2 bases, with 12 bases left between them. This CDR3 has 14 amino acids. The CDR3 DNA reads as TGTGCCAGCAGACCGGGACTGTCCACAGATACGCAGTATTTT. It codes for CASRPGLSTDTQYF.

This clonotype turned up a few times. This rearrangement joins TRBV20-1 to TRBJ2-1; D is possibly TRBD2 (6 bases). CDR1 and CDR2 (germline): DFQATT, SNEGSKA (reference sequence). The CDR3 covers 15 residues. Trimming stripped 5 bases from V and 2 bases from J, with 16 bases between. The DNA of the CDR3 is TGCAGTGCTTCTTTGGGGGGTGGGACCTACAATGAGCAGTTCTTC. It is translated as CSASLGGGTYNEQFF.

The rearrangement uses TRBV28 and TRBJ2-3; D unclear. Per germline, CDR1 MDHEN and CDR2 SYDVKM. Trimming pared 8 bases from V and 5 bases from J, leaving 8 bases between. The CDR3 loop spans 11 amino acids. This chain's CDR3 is CASHIEDTQYF. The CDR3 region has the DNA TGTGCCAGCCACATAGAAGATACGCAGTATTTT. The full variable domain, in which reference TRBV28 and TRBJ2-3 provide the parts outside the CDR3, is DVKVTQSSRYLVKRTGEKVFLECVQDMDHENMFWYRQDPGLGLRLIYFSYDVKMKEKGDIPEGYSVSREKKERFSLILESASTNQTSMYLCASHIEDTQYFGPGTRLTVL.

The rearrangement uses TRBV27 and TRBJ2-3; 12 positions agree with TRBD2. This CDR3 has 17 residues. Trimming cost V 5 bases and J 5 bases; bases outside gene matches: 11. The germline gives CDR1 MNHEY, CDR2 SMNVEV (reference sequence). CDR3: CASSLDSTSGSVDTQYF. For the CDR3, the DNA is TGTGCCAGCAGTCTAGACTCGACTAGCGGGAGTGTAGATACGCAGTATTTT.

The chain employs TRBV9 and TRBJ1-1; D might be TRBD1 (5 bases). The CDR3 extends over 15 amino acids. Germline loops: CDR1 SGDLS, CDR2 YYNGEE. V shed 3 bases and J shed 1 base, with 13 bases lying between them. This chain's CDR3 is CASSAGGSPNTEAFF. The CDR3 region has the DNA TGTGCCAGCAGCGCTGGGGGGTCCCCGAACACTGAAGCTTTCTTT.

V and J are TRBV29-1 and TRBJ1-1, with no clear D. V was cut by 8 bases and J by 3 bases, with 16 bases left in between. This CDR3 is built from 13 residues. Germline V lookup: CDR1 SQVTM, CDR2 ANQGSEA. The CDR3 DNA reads TGCAGCCCCAAACGGGAGGGAGACACTGAAGCTTTCTTT. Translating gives CSPKREGDTEAFF.

The CDR3 DNA reads as TGTGCCAGCAGTGAGACAGGGCTTAGAGAGACCCAGTACTTC. Its translation is CASSETGLRETQYF. The chain joins TRBV28 to TRBJ2-5; 7 bases align to TRBD1. V dropped 5 bases and J dropped 4; count of bases not matched to a gene: 7. Per germline, CDR1 MDHEN and CDR2 SYDVKM. CDR3 length: 14 residues.

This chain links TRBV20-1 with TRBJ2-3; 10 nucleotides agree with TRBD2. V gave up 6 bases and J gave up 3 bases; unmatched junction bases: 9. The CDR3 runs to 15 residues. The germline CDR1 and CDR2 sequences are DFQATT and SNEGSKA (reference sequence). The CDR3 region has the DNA TGCAGTGCCAGCGGAGCGGGAGGGTTTACAGATACGCAGTATTTT. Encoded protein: CSASGAGGFTDTQYF.